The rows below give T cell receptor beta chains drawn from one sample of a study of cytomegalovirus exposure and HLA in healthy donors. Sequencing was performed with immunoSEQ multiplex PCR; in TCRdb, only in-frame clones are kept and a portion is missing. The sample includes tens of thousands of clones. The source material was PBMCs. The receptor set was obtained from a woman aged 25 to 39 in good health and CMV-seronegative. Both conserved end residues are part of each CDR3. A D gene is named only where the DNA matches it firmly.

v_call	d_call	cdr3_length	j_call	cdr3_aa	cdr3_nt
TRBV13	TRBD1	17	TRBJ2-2	CASSRQTGTGGTGELFF	TGTGCCAGCAGTCGTCAGACAGGGACAGGGGGAACCGGGGAGCTGTTTTTT
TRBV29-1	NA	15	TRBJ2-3	CSVVRTPSPTDTQYF	TGCAGCGTAGTTCGTACCCCAAGCCCCACAGATACGCAGTATTTT
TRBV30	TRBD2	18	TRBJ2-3	CAWSVGVQAGAPTDTQYF	TGTGCCTGGAGTGTAGGGGTCCAAGCGGGGGCCCCCACAGATACGCAGTATTTT
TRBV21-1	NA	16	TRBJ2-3	CASSSRTSGNSDTQYF	TGTGCCAGCAGCTCCCGGACTAGCGGGAACTCAGATACGCAGTATTTT
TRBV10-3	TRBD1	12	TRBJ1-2	CAISASGGGYTF	TGTGCCATCAGTGCTTCAGGGGGCGGCTACACCTTC
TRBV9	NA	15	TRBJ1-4	CASSAGADFNEKLFF	TGTGCCAGCAGCGCGGGAGCCGACTTTAATGAAAAACTGTTTTTT
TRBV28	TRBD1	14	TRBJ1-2	CASSFGTGLYGYTF	TGTGCCAGCAGTTTCGGGACAGGGCTCTATGGCTACACCTTC
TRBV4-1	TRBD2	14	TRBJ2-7	CASSQASGSYEQYF	TGCGCCAGCAGCCAAGCTAGCGGCTCCTACGAGCAGTACTTC
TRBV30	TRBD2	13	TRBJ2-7	CAWSPGLAYEQYF	TGTGCCTGGAGTCCGGGACTAGCCTACGAGCAGTACTTC
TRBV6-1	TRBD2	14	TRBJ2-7	CASSLAGGPWEQYF	TGTGCCAGTTCCTTGGCGGGGGGGCCTTGGGAGCAGTACTTC
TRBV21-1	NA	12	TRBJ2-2	CASSYQNRELFF	TGTGCCAGCAGCTACCAGAACAGGGAGCTGTTTTTT
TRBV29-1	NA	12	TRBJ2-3	CSVDLGTDTQYF	TGCAGCGTTGATCTCGGCACAGATACGCAGTATTTT
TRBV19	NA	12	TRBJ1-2	CASSGGKGGYTF	TGTGCCAGTAGTGGAGGGAAAGGGGGCTACACCTTC
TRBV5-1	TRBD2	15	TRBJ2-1	CASSDGLAGGREQFF	TGCGCCAGCAGCGATGGACTAGCGGGAGGTAGGGAGCAGTTCTTC
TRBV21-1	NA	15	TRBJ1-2	CASSKSAPGGYGYTF	TGTGCCAGCAGCAAGAGTGCTCCCGGGGGATATGGCTACACCTTC
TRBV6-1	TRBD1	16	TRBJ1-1	CASSEGRGAMNTEAFF	TGTGCCAGCAGTGAAGGCAGGGGGGCCATGAACACTGAAGCTTTCTTT
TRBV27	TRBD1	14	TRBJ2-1	CASSLSPQGDEQFF	TGTGCCAGCAGTTTATCTCCACAGGGGGATGAGCAGTTCTTC
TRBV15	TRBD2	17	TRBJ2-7	CATSRANLAGAGYEQYF	TGTGCCACCAGCAGGGCGAACCTAGCGGGGGCCGGATACGAGCAGTACTTC
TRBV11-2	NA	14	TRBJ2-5	CASSLAEGLKTQYF	TGTGCCAGCAGCTTGGCGGAGGGTCTGAAGACCCAGTACTTC
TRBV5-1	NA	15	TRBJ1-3	CASSLGRGSGNTIYF	TGCGCCAGCAGCTTGGGTAGGGGCAGTGGAAACACCATATATTTT
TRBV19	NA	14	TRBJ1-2	CASRSGMVNYGYTF	TGTGCCTCGCGAAGCGGGATGGTCAACTATGGCTACACCTTC
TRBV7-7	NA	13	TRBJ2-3	CASSTREEDTQYF	TGTGCTAGCTCCACGAGGGAGGAAGATACGCAGTATTTT
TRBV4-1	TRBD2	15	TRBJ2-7	CASSQESSGSYEQYF	TGCGCCAGCAGCCAAGAGTCTAGCGGGAGCTACGAGCAGTACTTC
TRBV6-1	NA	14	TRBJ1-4	CASSQTAYNEKLFF	TGTGCCAGCAGCCAAACAGCTTATAATGAAAAACTGTTTTTT
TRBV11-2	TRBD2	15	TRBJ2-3	CASSLLGGRTDTQYF	TGTGCCAGCAGCTTACTGGGCGGGAGGACAGATACGCAGTATTTT
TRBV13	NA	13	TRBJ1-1	CASSLRGASEAFF	TGTGCCAGCAGCTTGCGGGGAGCGTCTGAAGCTTTCTTT
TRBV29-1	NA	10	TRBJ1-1	CSAQDREAFF	TGCAGCGCCCAGGACAGAGAAGCTTTCTTT
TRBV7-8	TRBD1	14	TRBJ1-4	CASSYRGGTEKLFF	TGTGCCAGCAGCTACAGGGGGGGGACTGAAAAACTGTTTTTT
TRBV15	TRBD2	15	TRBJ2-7	CATSRDMAGGNEQYF	TGTGCCACCAGCAGAGATATGGCGGGGGGGAACGAGCAGTACTTC
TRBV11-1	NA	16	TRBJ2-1	CASSLANSVPSNEQFF	TGTGCCAGCAGCTTAGCGAATAGCGTCCCCTCCAATGAGCAGTTCTTC
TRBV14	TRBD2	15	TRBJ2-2	CASSQARLAVGELFF	TGTGCCAGCAGCCAAGCGAGACTAGCTGTCGGGGAGCTGTTTTTT
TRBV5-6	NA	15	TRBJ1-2	CASSLGGRGIIGYTF	TGTGCCAGCAGCTTGGGCGGCAGGGGTATCATAGGCTACACCTTC
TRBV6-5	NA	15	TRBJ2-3	CASNSLAGATDTQYF	TGTGCCAGCAATTCACTAGCTGGGGCCACAGATACGCAGTATTTT
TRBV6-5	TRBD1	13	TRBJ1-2	CASKRGRVQGYTF	TGTGCCAGCAAAAGGGGGCGAGTACAGGGCTACACCTTC
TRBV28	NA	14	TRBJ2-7	CASSSPGSAYEQYF	TGTGCCAGCAGCTCCCCGGGGTCCGCCTACGAGCAGTACTTC
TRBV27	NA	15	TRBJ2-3	CASSFTGKGTDTQYF	TGTGCCAGCAGTTTCACAGGGAAAGGCACAGATACGCAGTATTTT
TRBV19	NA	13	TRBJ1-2	CASSITGTSGYTF	TGTGCCAGTAGTATTACGGGAACCTCTGGCTACACCTTC